These T cell receptor beta chains were read from a single sample in a study of beta chain features in type 1 diabetes. Method: immunoSEQ multiplex PCR; TCRdb's copy keeps in-frame clones and lacks some. The table lists approximately 160,000 clones, around a tenth of them singletons, with approximately 0.5% in the top ten. Material: central memory CD4+ T cells from blood. These receptors originate from a young man with type 1 diabetes. The CDR3 runs from the conserved cysteine through the conserved F or W. Each record gives: CDR3 protein, CDR3 DNA, D gene, V gene, CDR3 length, J gene, clone size. A D gene is named only where the DNA matches it firmly. Some rows mark clone size as missing; the rest say once, few, many or name a class of expanded clone.

CASSLYNEQFF TGTGCCAGCAGCCTATACAATGAGCAGTTCTTC NA TRBV13 11 TRBJ2-1 NA
CASSFPGEWGAGANVLTF TGTGCCAGCAGTTTCCCTGGGGAGTGGGGGGCTGGGGCCAACGTCCTGACTTTC NA TRBV28 18 TRBJ2-6 NA
CASSAGQGESAFF TGTGCCAGCAGTGCGGGACAGGGTGAGTCGGCTTTCTTT TRBD1 TRBV6-1 13 TRBJ1-1 NA
CATSRGPPADPWTDTQYF TGTGCCACCAGCAGGGGCCCCCCAGCGGACCCCTGGACAGATACGCAGTATTTT NA TRBV15 18 TRBJ2-3 NA
CASSQATYTEAFF TGCGCCAGCAGCCAGGCCACCTACACTGAAGCTTTCTTT NA TRBV4-1 13 TRBJ1-1 NA
CSARQGPNTGELFF TGCAGCGCGCGACAGGGACCGAACACCGGGGAGCTGTTTTTT TRBD1 TRBV29-1 14 TRBJ2-2 few
CASSLGTSPYNEQFF TGTGCCAGCAGCCTCGGGACTAGCCCTTACAATGAGCAGTTCTTC TRBD2 TRBV9 15 TRBJ2-1 NA
CATSRDGQGLYGYTF TGTGCCACCAGCAGAGACGGACAGGGACTCTATGGCTACACCTTC TRBD1 TRBV15 15 TRBJ1-2 few
CASAVGYGSSSTDTQYF TGTGCCAGCGCCGTGGGGTACGGGAGTTCGAGCACAGATACGCAGTATTTT NA TRBV4-2 17 TRBJ2-3 few
CASSVGWQLNYGYTF TGTGCCAGCAGCGTAGGCTGGCAGTTGAACTATGGCTACACCTTC NA TRBV9 15 TRBJ1-2 NA
CASSFGLDQETQYF TGTGCCAGCAGTTTTGGACTAGACCAAGAGACCCAGTACTTC TRBD2 TRBV27 14 TRBJ2-5 few
CASSAQGASNIQYF TGCGCCAGCAGCGCACAGGGGGCTTCGAACATTCAGTACTTC TRBD1 TRBV5-1 14 TRBJ2-4 few
CASIKGWTTEAFF TGTGCCAGCATTAAGGGGTGGACCACTGAAGCTTTCTTT NA TRBV19 13 TRBJ1-1 few
CASKETLDNEQFF TGCGCCAGCAAAGAGACACTAGACAATGAGCAGTTCTTC NA TRBV5-1 13 TRBJ2-1 few
CASSGTSGYNEQFF TGCGCCAGCTCCGGGACTAGCGGATACAATGAGCAGTTCTTC TRBD2 TRBV5-1 14 TRBJ2-1 few
CASSLGNPGLATTYEQYF TGTGCCAGCAGCTTGGGTAATCCTGGACTAGCGACGACCTACGAGCAGTACTTC TRBD2 TRBV5-4 18 TRBJ2-7 NA
CSAKLEYEQYF TGCAGTGCAAAGTTAGAGTACGAGCAGTACTTC NA TRBV20-1 11 TRBJ2-7 NA
CASSRAGTENNEQFF TGTGCCAGCAGTAGAGCCGGGACAGAGAACAATGAGCAGTTCTTC TRBD1 TRBV9 15 TRBJ2-1 NA